A single sample gave rise to the 3 T cell receptor beta chains below, sequenced in a study of T-cell reconstitution after alpha-beta-depleted transplantation in children. A library of TCRbeta sequences, prepared with unique molecular identifiers, was generated. A single record per CDR3 protein comes from TCRdb applying MiXCR to the PCR reads. This table holds just over 950,000 distinct CDR3 sequences, about 30% found once. Sequenced material: PBMCs, mostly from graft donor cells, taken 360 days after TCRalphabeta/CD19-depleted stem cell transplant. The source of these receptors is a boy less than two years old who had a stem cell transplant for SCID, so the T cells may come from the graft donor.

V usage is TRBV24-1 and J usage is TRBJ2-7; D possibly matches TRBD1 or TRBD2 (5 bases each). The V end was cut by 4 bases, the J end by 7 bases, with 16 bases between. CDR1 and CDR2 from the germline V gene are KGHDR and SFDVKD. The CDR3 extends over 14 amino acids. CDR3 loop: CATSEPGTAFEQYF. CDR3 DNA: TGTGCCACCAGTGAGCCCGGGACCGCGTTTGAGCAGTACTTC.

This clonotype was observed a handful of times. The chain joins TRBV12-3 or TRBV12-4 to TRBJ2-1, with D possibly TRBD1 on 7 matching bases. V lost 8 bases, J lost 6 bases, and 17 bases lay in between. The CDR3 has 14 residues. CDR3 in amino acids: CASPVEGQLNEQFF. The CDR3 nucleotides read TGTGCCAGCCCGGTGGAGGGACAGCTCAATGAGCAGTTCTTC.

This clonotype was picked up a small number of times. The V gene is TRBV20-1, the J gene TRBJ2-1; the D gene is possibly TRBD2 (6 bases). Per the germline V gene, CDR1 is DFQATT and CDR2 is SNEGSKA (reference sequence). This CDR3 is 14 amino acids long. V was cut by 6 bases and J by 7 bases, with 19 bases left in between. CDR3 residues: CSAQRTNLRNEQFF. The CDR3 DNA follows: TGCAGTGCCCAAAGGACTAACCTTCGGAATGAGCAGTTCTTC.